This TCR beta chain was profiled in a study of cytomegalovirus exposure and HLA in healthy donors. Study findings and constraints: Earlier analysis yielded a pattern in which most TCR beta V segments were productive about 87% or about 30% of the time. Per a later analysis, HLA-associated TCR beta chains showed more clonal expansion than other, equally common TCR beta chains.

This CDR3 spans 13 amino acids. Trimming shortened V by 7 bases and J by 1 base, and 11 bases separated the two germline ends. Germline V gene data show CDR1 as SQVTM and CDR2 as ANQGSEA. Vbeta (60) and Jbeta (13) primers were used in the PCR. How the authors handled the data: In a later analysis, the count reached 82 million or so unique TCR beta chains, with 9 million to 11 million shared. Assay: immunoSEQ multiplex PCR; the TCRdb copy retains only in-frame clones and omits some. The D gene and trimming were derived from the DNA, and the V and J assignments and clone size from that table. The sample lists 150,000 to 200,000 clones, 85% occurring once. As for this clone: As yet, its antigen is unknown.

The sequencing input was PBMCs. This clonotype was sampled from a woman in her forties or fifties in good health and CMV-seronegative. The chain couples TRBV29-1 to TRBJ2-1, with a tentative D call TRBD2 (5 bases). The CDR3 DNA reads TGCAGCGGGAGGACCCAATCCTACAATGAGCAGTTCTTC. Amino acid sequence: CSGRTQSYNEQFF.